This T cell receptor beta chain emerged from a study of blood T cell repertoires in COVID-19. Turning to the study itself: Specimens from acute and convalescent COVID-19 originated in the United States, Italy and Spain.

This clone showed up just a few times. Study processing details: Scientists estimated how many nucleated cells there were by amplifying reference gene primers. Sequenced by immunoSEQ multiplex PCR; TCRdb stores in-frame clones only, minus some. That table gives V, J and clone size, and the DNA gave D and trimming. This table has 150,000 to 200,000 clones, 90% to 95% appearing once. Germline values: CDR1 LNHDA, CDR2 SQIVND (reference sequence). This CDR3 spans 12 amino acids. V lost 8 bases and J lost 8, with 15 bases in between. This receptor was obtained from a woman between 50 and 59 years old with acute or convalescent COVID-19. The rearrangement uses TRBV19 and TRBJ1-2, with D maybe TRBD1 (6 bases). Sequencing was carried out using peripheral blood. CDR3 bases: TGTGCCAGTCTCGGCCAGGGGTCCGGCTACACCTTC. Translating it yields CASLGQGSGYTF.